This T cell receptor beta chain was captured in a study of identical twins. Carrying unique molecular identifiers, the cDNA also gained a universal primer site through template switching. TCRdb reprocessed the 5' RACE reads with MiXCR, giving one entry per CDR3 protein. The top ten clones hold roughly 0.44% of a sample with around 530,000 distinct CDR3 sequences, 13% to 15% of them seen once. All donors comprised healthy Caucasians. The table lists this clonotype with many counts. What it binds is unknown. J was trimmed by 9 bases and V by 4 bases; bases with no gene match: 7. The CDR3 is made up of 15 amino acids. The study's findings and limits: Weaker excess sharing between twins was seen in beta out-of-frame sequences.

These data also formed part of another study, on yellow fever vaccine responses in identical twins.

The TCR originated in a woman aged 18-30 years in good health. This sequence joins TRBV12-3 or TRBV12-4 and TRBJ2-1; 12 nucleotides line up with TRBD2. Sequencing was done on a sample of CD4+ T cells sorted from blood. CDR3 amino acids: CASSSTSGGLGEQFF. Written as DNA, the CDR3 is TGTGCCAGCAGTTCGACTAGCGGGGGCCTCGGTGAGCAGTTCTTC.